Listed below are T cell receptor beta chains from one sample, sequenced in a study of cytomegalovirus exposure and HLA in healthy donors. The method was immunoSEQ multiplex PCR; TCRdb's version includes in-frame clones alone and lacks a portion of them. The sample consists of about 150,000 clones, approximately 74% of them appearing once. Sequencing was carried out using PBMCs. The receptors were gathered from a man aged 18 to 35 in good health and CMV-seronegative. Both conserved end residues are part of each CDR3. The order of the fields is J gene, D gene, CDR3 length, clone size, V gene, CDR3 protein, CDR3 DNA. A D gene is named only where the DNA matches it firmly. The size entry is marked missing in some rows and otherwise reads once, few, many or a size class.

j_gene: TRBJ1-1; d_gene: .; len: 15; abundance: .; v_gene: TRBV6-6; CDR3aa: CASSYAQRRGAEAFF; CDR3nt: TGTGCCAGCAGTTACGCGCAAAGGAGGGGCGCTGAAGCTTTCTTT
j_gene: TRBJ2-5; d_gene: .; len: 14; abundance: .; v_gene: TRBV5-1; CDR3aa: CASSPRRGQETQYF; CDR3nt: TGCGCCAGCAGCCCCCGAAGGGGTCAAGAGACCCAGTACTTC
j_gene: TRBJ2-6; d_gene: TRBD1; len: 18; abundance: few; v_gene: TRBV10-1; CDR3aa: CASSESQGVASGANGLTF; CDR3nt: TGCGCCAGCAGTGAAAGTCAGGGGGTCGCATCTGGGGCCAACGGCCTGACTTTC
j_gene: TRBJ1-1; d_gene: .; len: 16; abundance: few; v_gene: TRBV7-9; CDR3aa: CASSPKEVSRNTEAFF; CDR3nt: TGTGCCAGCAGCCCTAAGGAGGTTTCTCGGAACACTGAAGCTTTCTTT
j_gene: TRBJ2-7; d_gene: .; len: 13; abundance: few; v_gene: TRBV13; CDR3aa: CASSSRQSLGQYF; CDR3nt: TGTGCCAGCAGCTCTAGACAGTCCCTCGGGCAGTACTTC
j_gene: TRBJ2-5; d_gene: .; len: 14; abundance: .; v_gene: TRBV18; CDR3aa: CASSPPGSWETQYF; CDR3nt: TGTGCCAGCTCACCCCCGGGGAGTTGGGAGACCCAGTACTTC
j_gene: TRBJ1-1; d_gene: TRBD1; len: 14; abundance: .; v_gene: TRBV5-1; CDR3aa: CASSAQGLNTEAFF; CDR3nt: TGCGCCAGCAGCGCACAGGGGTTGAACACTGAAGCTTTCTTT
j_gene: TRBJ1-6; d_gene: .; len: 14; abundance: .; v_gene: TRBV5-1; CDR3aa: CASSLDSYNSPLHF; CDR3nt: TGCGCCAGCAGCTTGGACAGTTATAATTCACCCCTCCACTTT
j_gene: TRBJ1-3; d_gene: TRBD1; len: 17; abundance: .; v_gene: TRBV28; CDR3aa: CASTLGGTGISGNTIYF; CDR3nt: TGTGCCAGCACCCTCGGGGGGACAGGGATCTCTGGAAACACCATATATTTT
j_gene: TRBJ1-6; d_gene: TRBD1; len: 14; abundance: few; v_gene: TRBV19; CDR3aa: CASSYRQGNSPLHF; CDR3nt: TGTGCCAGTAGTTACCGACAGGGTAATTCACCCCTCCACTTT
j_gene: TRBJ1-4; d_gene: TRBD1; len: 17; abundance: .; v_gene: TRBV7-9; CDR3aa: CASSSDRGVATNEKLFF; CDR3nt: TGTGCCAGCAGCTCTGACAGGGGGGTTGCAACTAATGAAAAACTGTTTTTT
j_gene: TRBJ2-3; d_gene: TRBD2; len: 16; abundance: .; v_gene: TRBV4-3; CDR3aa: CASSHTTSGVEDTQYF; CDR3nt: TGCGCCAGCAGCCACACAACTAGCGGGGTTGAAGATACGCAGTATTTT